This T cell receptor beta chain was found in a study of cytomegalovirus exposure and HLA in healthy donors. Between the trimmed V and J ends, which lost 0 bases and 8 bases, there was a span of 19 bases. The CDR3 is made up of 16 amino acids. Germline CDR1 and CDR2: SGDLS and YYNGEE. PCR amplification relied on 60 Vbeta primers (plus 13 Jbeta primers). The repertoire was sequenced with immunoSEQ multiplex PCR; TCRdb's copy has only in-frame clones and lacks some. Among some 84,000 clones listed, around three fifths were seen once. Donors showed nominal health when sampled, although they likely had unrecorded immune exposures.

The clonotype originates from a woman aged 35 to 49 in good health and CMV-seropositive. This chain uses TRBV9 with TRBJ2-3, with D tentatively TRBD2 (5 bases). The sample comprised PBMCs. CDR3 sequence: CASSVGDVIGRGTQYF. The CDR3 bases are TGTGCCAGCAGCGTAGGCGACGTTATCGGACGGGGTACGCAGTATTTT. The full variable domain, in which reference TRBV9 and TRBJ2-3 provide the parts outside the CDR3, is DSGVTQTPKHLITATGQRVTLRCSPRSGDLSVYWYQQSLDQGLQFLIQYYNGEERAKGNILERFSAQQFPDLHSELNLSSLELGDSALYFCASSVGDVIGRGTQYFGPGTRLTVL.